What follows are 29 T cell receptor beta chains derived from one specimen sequenced in a study of T cells in Graves' hyperthyroidism and ophthalmopathy. Researchers took RNA transcripts and amplified the TCR beta CDR3 regions from them. Researchers ran a first-round RT-PCR on the TCR CDR3 using the HTBI primer set. TCRdb re-called the multiplex PCR reads with MiXCR, one entry per CDR3 protein. The sample has 350,000 or so distinct CDR3 sequences; less than 20% are singletons. Sequences were obtained from blood. These receptors were collected from a woman in her thirties or forties with Graves' ophthalmopathy.

A few counts support this clonotype. This clone may be a read error of a much larger clone one base away. V usage is TRBV20-1 and J usage is TRBJ1-2; 9 bases match TRBD1. Trimming cost V 6 bases and J 6 bases; bases outside gene matches: 8. The CDR3 contains 13 residues. The germline V gene has CDR1 DFQATT and CDR2 SNEGSKA (reference sequence). CDR3 region: CSAPGQGLNGYTF. CDR3 DNA sequence: TGCAGTGCCCCGGGACAGGGTCTCAATGGCTACACCTTC.

V gene TRBV18 combines with J gene TRBJ1-1; D ambiguous. V lost 5 bases to trimming and J lost 1 base, with 8 bases between them. Germline CDR1 KGHSH, CDR2 LQKENI. The CDR3 contains 13 residues. Here the CDR3 reads CASSDPENTEAFF. CDR3 DNA sequence: TGTGCCAGCTCAGACCCGGAGAACACTGAAGCTTTCTTT.

This chain uses TRBV30 with TRBJ1-1; D gene ambiguous. CDR3 length: 12 amino acids. Germline CDR1 reads GTSNPN; CDR2 reads SVGIG (reference sequence). Trimming left V 5 bases short and J 3 bases short, with 10 bases between. CDR3 bases: TGTGCCTGGGGTCCCCGGGACACTGAAGCTTTCTTT. Amino acids: CAWGPRDTEAFF.

This clonotype was seen at least ten times. The chain joins TRBV19 to TRBJ2-2; D might be TRBD2 (5 bases). The CDR3 covers 14 residues. The germline gives CDR1 LNHDA, CDR2 SQIVND (reference sequence). V lost 11 bases to trimming and J lost 3 bases, with 16 bases between them. CDR3 sequence: CASIGGYDTGELFF. In nucleotides, the CDR3 is TGTGCCTCCATCGGAGGTTATGACACCGGGGAGCTGTTTTTT.

This clonotype occurred many times. This chain links TRBV19 with TRBJ2-2, with D possibly matching TRBD2 (5 bases). Per the germline V gene, CDR1 is LNHDA and CDR2 is SQIVND (reference sequence). The CDR3 has 14 residues. Trimming removed 3 bases at V and 1 base at J, with 6 bases between. CDR3 sequence: CASSIRENTGELFF. The CDR3 bases are TGTGCCAGTAGTATTCGGGAGAACACCGGGGAGCTGTTTTTT.

The sample holds many counts of this clonotype. The rearrangement joins TRBV19 to TRBJ1-2; no reliable D call. The CDR3 runs 13 residues. Trimming shortened V by 9 bases and J by 2 bases, and 13 bases separated the two germline ends. Germline CDR1 reads LNHDA; CDR2 reads SQIVND (reference sequence). The CDR3: CASSPDGNYGYTF. The CDR3 nucleotides read TGTGCCAGCAGTCCGGACGGGAACTATGGCTACACCTTC.

In its sample, this clonotype was seen many times. Since the CDR3 does not end with the conserved phenylalanine or tryptophan, this likely comes from a read error. The chain carries TRBV7-2 and TRBJ2-2; 10 bases fit TRBD2. The CDR3 totals 15 residues. Germline lookup yields CDR1 SGHTA and CDR2 FQGNSA. After removal of 3 bases from V and 5 bases from J, the junction contained 3 bases not matched to a gene. CDR3 protein: CASSLVLAGTGELFS. CDR3 bases: TGTGCCAGCAGCTTGGTACTAGCGGGAACCGGGGAGCTGTTTTCT.

This clonotype was detected many times. This chain links TRBV5-1 with TRBJ2-7; tentatively, D is TRBD1 or TRBD2 (5 bases each). Trimming took off 3 bases at V and 12 bases at J, with 22 bases between the two ends. The CDR3 totals 14 residues. Germline CDR1 reads SGHRS; CDR2 reads YFSETQ. CDR3: CASSSGGSTELRYF. The CDR3 nucleotides read TGCGCCAGCAGCTCGGGCGGGTCGACAGAGCTGAGGTACTTC. Variable domain in full (rest from reference TRBV5-1 and TRBJ2-7): KAGVTQTPRYLIKTRGQQVTLSCSPISGHRSVSWYQQTPGQGLQFLFEYFSETQRNKGNFPGRFSGRQFSNSRSEMNVSTLELGDSALYLCASSSGGSTELRYFGPGTRLTVT.

This clonotype has a count of ten or more. A junction end diverges from the germline sequence, so it may reflect a read error. The chain is built from TRBV12-3 or TRBV12-4 and TRBJ1-3; no reliable D call. The CDR3 length is 15 residues. The CDR3 DNA is TGTGCCAGCAGTCCTGACTGGCACTCTGGAAGCACCATATATTTT. Protein product: CASSPDWHSGSTIYF.

The chain has TRBV28 and TRBJ2-7, with 10 bases fitting TRBD2. V was pared by 5 bases and J by 6 bases, with 4 bases of the junction left unmatched. Germline V lookup: CDR1 MDHEN, CDR2 SYDVKM. The CDR3 loop spans 13 amino acids. CDR3 amino acids: CASSTRTSGEQYF. CDR3 in DNA: TGTGCCAGCAGTACACGGACTAGCGGCGAGCAGTACTTC.

This clonotype has just one count. In DNA, the CDR3 is TGTGCCAGCAGTTACTCCGACAGGGGGGAGCTGTTTTTT. It yields the protein CASSYSDRGELFF. The rearrangement links TRBV6-2 or TRBV6-3 to TRBJ2-2; maybe TRBD1 (6 bases). Trimming cost V 0 bases and J 8 bases, with 7 bases left between them. The CDR3 covers 13 residues. Per the germline V gene, CDR1 is MNHEY and CDR2 is SVGEGT.

The table lists this clonotype with many counts. The CDR3 is CASSWTGGFYEQYF. CDR3 DNA sequence: TGTGCCAGCAGTTGGACAGGGGGCTTTTACGAGCAGTACTTC. The V gene is TRBV27, the J gene TRBJ2-7; TRBD1 matches at 11 bases. This CDR3 has 14 residues. V lost 4 bases and J lost 4; bases outside the gene matches: 3. Germline loops: CDR1 MNHEY, CDR2 SMNVEV (reference sequence).

This clonotype was observed at least ten times. This chain joins TRBV27 and TRBJ2-3, with 7 nucleotides matching TRBD1. V was clipped by 1 base and J by 2 bases; unmatched bases: 3. This CDR3 region has 15 residues. The germline gives CDR1 MNHEY, CDR2 SMNVEV (reference sequence). This chain's CDR3 is CASSLFRGNTDTQYF. The CDR3 DNA reads as TGTGCCAGCAGTTTATTCAGGGGGAACACAGATACGCAGTATTTT.

On this clonotype itself: A much larger clone sits a single nucleotide away, making a read error possible. This chain links TRBV19 with TRBJ2-7; D is unresolved. This CDR3 contains 13 residues. V was clipped by 4 bases and J by 2 bases, with 9 bases between them. Germline V CDR1 and CDR2: LNHDA, SQIVND (reference sequence). The CDR3 is CASSKVQPYEQYF. The CDR3 nucleotides read TGTGCCAGTAGTAAGGTACAGCCCTACGAGCAGTACTTC.

This clonotype was detected ten times or more. This chain links TRBV20-1 with TRBJ2-7; D possibly matches TRBD1 or TRBD2 (5 bases each). This CDR3 comprises 15 residues. The V gene's germline CDR1 is DFQATT and CDR2 SNEGSKA (reference sequence). V shed 1 base and J shed 2 bases, with 15 bases lying between them. As DNA, the CDR3 is TGCAGTGCTAGAGGTGCCGGGGACCTAGCCTACGAGCAGTACTTC. Translated: CSARGAGDLAYEQYF.

This clonotype has a count of ten or more. CDR3 amino acids: CAWELRGYTGELFF. The CDR3 coding sequence is TGTGCCTGGGAGCTGAGGGGGTACACCGGGGAGCTGTTTTTT. V gene TRBV30 combines with J gene TRBJ2-2, with D tentatively TRBD1 (6 bases). The germline V gene encodes CDR1 GTSNPN and CDR2 SVGIG (reference sequence). V lost 5 bases and J 3 bases, leaving 13 bases between the germline ends. This CDR3 has 14 residues.

This clonotype was found many times. The chain carries TRBV5-6 and TRBJ1-1; TRBD1 aligns across 8 bases. The V gene's germline CDR1 is SGHDT and CDR2 YYEEEE. After removal of 4 bases from V and 5 bases from J, the junction contained 10 bases not matched to a gene. This CDR3 has 15 amino acids. CDR3 region: CASSTGQGRGTEAFF. The CDR3 DNA reads as TGTGCCAGCAGCACCGGACAGGGAAGGGGTACTGAAGCTTTCTTT.

This clonotype was detected many times. This chain uses TRBV29-1 with TRBJ1-2; 7 positions match TRBD1. The CDR3 extends over 13 amino acids. The germline V gene encodes CDR1 SQVTM and CDR2 ANQGSEA. J lost 0 bases, V lost 6 bases, and 4 bases had no gene match. The CDR3 DNA reads as TGCAGCGTAAGAGGGACAGCTAACTATGGCTACACCTTC. Amino acid sequence: CSVRGTANYGYTF.

This clonotype occurred many times. The chain links TRBV4-3 to TRBJ2-7; TRBD2 matches at 9 bases. V gave up 5 bases and J gave up 2 bases; unmatched junction bases: 4. CDR1 and CDR2 from the germline V gene are LGHNA and YSLEER. CDR3 length equals 14 residues. CDR3 sequence: CASSVSGSTYEQYF. In DNA, the CDR3 is TGCGCCAGCAGCGTTAGCGGGAGTACCTACGAGCAGTACTTC.

This clonotype was seen at least ten times. The junction differs from germline at one of its ends, possibly a read error. This chain joins TRBV15 and TRBJ2-7; 8 bases align to TRBD1. Germline loops: CDR1 LNHNV, CDR2 YYDKDF (reference sequence). The CDR3 is made up of 15 amino acids. CDR3 nucleotides: TGTGCCACCAGCAGAGCGGGGACAGGTACCTACGAGCGGTACTTC. Its translation is CATSRAGTGTYERYF.

CDR3 sequence (DNA): TGTGCCAGCAGCTTGCCCCGGACAGGGAATGTGGGGGAGCAGTACTTC. Residues: CASSLPRTGNVGEQYF. The chain has TRBV27 and TRBJ2-7; 8 positions agree with TRBD1. This CDR3 comprises 16 residues. CDR1 is MNHEY and CDR2 is SMNVEV in the germline V gene (reference sequence). Trimming cost V 6 bases and J 7 bases; bases outside gene matches: 17.

This clonotype showed up many times. The chain uses TRBV6-4 and TRBJ2-2, with 9 bases that match TRBD1. V shed 6 bases and J 7 bases; nucleotides not matched to a gene: 12. Germline CDR1 is MRHNA and CDR2 is SNTAGT. This CDR3 has 16 residues. The CDR3 coding sequence is TGTGCCAGCAGCTCGGCCGGGACAGGGAGGGTCGGGGAGCTGTTTTTT. Translating gives CASSSAGTGRVGELFF.

This clonotype appeared many times. The chain combines TRBV12-3 or TRBV12-4 with TRBJ2-5; TRBD2 is a possible D gene (5 bases). This CDR3 spans 12 amino acids. Trimming took 3 bases from V and 5 from J, leaving 7 bases between them. DNA of the CDR3: TGTGCCAGCAGTTTCGGGGTTGAGACCCAGTACTTC. Its translation is CASSFGVETQYF.

This clonotype was observed many times. The CDR3 spells CASSFSGQGGPGELFF. In DNA form, the CDR3 reads TGTGCCAGCAGTTTCTCGGGACAGGGGGGCCCCGGGGAGCTGTTTTTT. J is TRBJ2-2 and V is TRBV12-3 or TRBV12-4, with 11 bases identical to TRBD1. J was trimmed by 6 bases and V by 3 bases; bases with no gene match: 6. The length of the CDR3 is 16 residues.

This clonotype was counted many times. V gene TRBV27 combines with J gene TRBJ2-4, with a possible D match to TRBD2 (5 bases). CDR1 and CDR2 from the germline V gene are MNHEY and SMNVEV (reference sequence). The CDR3 covers 15 residues. V lost 5 bases and J lost 0, with 11 bases in between. This CDR3 is CASSATGIAKNIQYF. The DNA for the CDR3 is TGTGCCAGCAGTGCTACGGGAATAGCCAAAAACATTCAGTACTTC.

This clonotype was seen many times. The V call is TRBV11-2, the J call TRBJ2-7; D is possibly TRBD1 or TRBD2 (6 bases each). With 1 base removed from V and 3 bases from J, the gap between germline ends came to 10 bases. Germline V lookup: CDR1 SGHAT, CDR2 FQNNGV. The CDR3 has 14 amino acids. CDR3 nucleotide sequence: TGTGCCAGCAGCTTAGGGGGGGCCAACTACGAGCAGTACTTC. This encodes CASSLGGANYEQYF.

This clonotype has ten or more counts. V usage is TRBV6-5 and J usage is TRBJ1-2, with D perhaps TRBD1 (5 bases). CDR1 MNHEY and CDR2 SVGAGI come from the germline V gene. This CDR3 is built from 15 residues. Trimming took off 2 bases at V and 6 bases at J, with 16 bases between the two ends. The CDR3 protein is CASSYDSTGGHGYTF. For the CDR3, the DNA is TGTGCCAGCAGTTACGACTCAACAGGAGGCCATGGCTACACCTTC.

The sample holds many counts of this clonotype. The chain uses TRBV11-3 and TRBJ2-5; TRBD2 agrees at 11 bases. The CDR3 is 16 amino acids. Germline V lookup: CDR1 SGHNT, CDR2 YENEEA. The V and J ends lost 1 base and 4 bases, in that order; junction bases with no gene match: 5. The CDR3 nucleotides are TGTGCCAGCAGCTTAGGAACTAGCGGGAGTGGAGAGACCCAGTACTTC. Its translation is CASSLGTSGSGETQYF.

The chain recombines TRBV12-3 or TRBV12-4 with TRBJ1-2; D is perhaps TRBD1 (5 bases). This CDR3 is built from 14 residues. With 6 bases removed from V and 4 bases from J, the gap between germline ends came to 15 bases. The CDR3 reads CASRETDWGYGYTF. The CDR3 region has the DNA TGTGCCAGCAGGGAGACAGACTGGGGCTATGGCTACACCTTC.